The present TCR beta chain was sequenced within a study of blood T cell repertoires in COVID-19 (TCRdb year 2020). Turning to the overall study: The collaborator samples originated in the United States, Italy and Spain and spanned the acute and convalescent phases of COVID-19. The material from the prospective study consisted of cDNA or gDNA derived from T cells, B-cell-depleted T cells, or PBMCs. Subjects who had been exposed to COVID-19, were actively infected with it, or had recovered from it provided the deeply sampled blood TCRbeta repertoires that made up the dataset. The repertoires were released in a freely available public database intended as a resource for research on the immune response to SARS-CoV-2. Samples came from the ongoing ImmuneRACE study (first 160 participants) plus 1,254 subjects from 6 global collaborators. A de-identified subject ID, COVID-19 status, age in years and sex were almost always included in the sample metadata. HLA class I and class II types, where available, came from metadata supplied by the sample provider rather than from assay-based typing.

Note on this clone: The clone's antigen remains unknown. Base qualities are not recorded, but no much larger clone differs from it by a single base.

Ends trimmed: V by 0 bases, J by 6 bases; bases unmatched to a gene: 5. CDR1 is given as LGHNA and CDR2 as YNFKEQ, both from the germline V gene. The CDR3, from cysteine to phenylalanine, totals 15 residues. Left in the record is the CDR3 DNA by itself, 45 bases read in frame from the first base. Each collaborating institution followed its own protocols to collect whole blood in K2EDTA tubes. Collaborator samples were shipped for TCRbeta analysis as frozen whole blood, isolated PBMCs, or DNA extracted from either sample type. Overall results and qualifications from the work: The quantity of clinical and demographic metadata differed by source and by participant and was supplied without curation.

TCRbeta CDR3 regions were amplified from genomic DNA using the immunoSEQ Assay, a bias-controlled multiplex PCR. In the source study's methods: The number of nucleated cells in each sample was estimated by amplification of reference gene primers within the assay. To quantify the absolute abundance of each unique TCRbeta CDR3 rearrangement, sequence reads were collapsed and filtered. For each sample, productive Simpson clonality was calculated as the square root of Simpson's diversity index across productive rearrangements. The table was pulled from immuneACCESS by TCRdb, which kept in-frame rearrangements only. Such tables lose some clones; where checked, under half of the loss comes from unresolved V genes, and the rest has no known cause. That table furnishes V, J and clone size, whereas the DNA furnished D and trimming. This sample gives around 130,000 clones in total; about 90% of them show up just once. The ten top clones hold about 10% of the sample.

Source material: peripheral blood. The sequence derives from a man aged 55 to 70 with active or convalescent COVID-19. The chain is assembled from TRBV4-2 and TRBJ2-3; the central 8 bases match TRBD2. CDR3 protein: CASSQDPAGVDTQYF. The nucleotide sequence is given as TGTGCCAGCAGCCAAGATCCAGCGGGAGTGGATACGCAGTATTTT.